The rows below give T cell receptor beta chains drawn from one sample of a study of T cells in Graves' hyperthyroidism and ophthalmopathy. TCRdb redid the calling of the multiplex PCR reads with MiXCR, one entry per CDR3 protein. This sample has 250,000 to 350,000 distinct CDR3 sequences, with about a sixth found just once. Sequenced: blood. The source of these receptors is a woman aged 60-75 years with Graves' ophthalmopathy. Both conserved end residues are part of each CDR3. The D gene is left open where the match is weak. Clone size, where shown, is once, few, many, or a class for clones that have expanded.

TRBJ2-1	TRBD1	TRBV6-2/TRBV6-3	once	CASNVQGPYYNEQFF	TGTGCCAGCAACGTACAGGGGCCTTACTACAATGAGCAGTTCTTC
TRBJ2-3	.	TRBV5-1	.	CASGVATDTQYF	TGCGCCAGCGGTGTGGCGACAGATACGCAGTATTTT
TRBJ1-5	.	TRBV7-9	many	CASSPAGGGNQPQHF	TGTGCCAGCAGTCCAGCGGGGGGCGGCAATCAGCCCCAGCATTTT
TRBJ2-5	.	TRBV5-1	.	CASSLSGVPPQETQYF	TGCGCCAGCAGCTTGTCGGGGGTGCCCCCACAAGAGACCCAGTACTTC
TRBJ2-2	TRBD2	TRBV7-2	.	CASSSYLSGGAAGELFF	TGTGCCAGCAGCTCCTACCTCAGCGGGGGGGCAGCCGGGGAGCTGTTTTTT
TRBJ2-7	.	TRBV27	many	CASSLRRGSYEQYF	TGTGCCAGCAGTTTACGGCGGGGCTCCTACGAGCAGTACTTC
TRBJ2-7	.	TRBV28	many	CASSTFGGEDEQYF	TGTGCCAGCAGTACGTTTGGGGGTGAGGACGAGCAGTACTTC
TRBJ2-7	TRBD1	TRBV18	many	CASSPRTGGNIYEQYF	TGTGCCAGCTCACCACGTACAGGGGGGAATATCTACGAGCAGTACTTC
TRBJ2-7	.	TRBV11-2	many	CASSFSPGRTYEQYF	TGTGCCAGCAGCTTTTCCCCGGGACGGACCTACGAGCAGTACTTC
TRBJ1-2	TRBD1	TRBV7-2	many	CASSSGQGASYTF	TGTGCCAGCAGCTCCGGACAGGGGGCCAGCTACACCTTC
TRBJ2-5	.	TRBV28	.	CASSLGGYFWETQYF	TGTGCCAGCAGTTTGGGCGGGTATTTTTGGGAGACCCAGTACTTC
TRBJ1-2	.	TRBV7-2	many	CASSNQDIYGYTF	TGTGCCAGCAGCAATCAGGACATCTATGGCTACACCTTC
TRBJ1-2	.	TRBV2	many	CASNRVGYGYTF	TGTGCCAGCAACAGGGTGGGCTATGGCTACACCTTC
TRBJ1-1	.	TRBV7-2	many	CASSLGGAGQGGTEAFF	TGTGCCAGCAGCTTAGGGGGCGCAGGGCAAGGTGGCACTGAAGCTTTCTTT
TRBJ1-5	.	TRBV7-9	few	CASSPSSGPHLLNF	TGTGCCAGCAGCCCCAGCAGCGGGCCCCATTTGCTGAATTTT
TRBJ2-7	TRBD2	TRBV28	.	CASSTGTSGRFHEQYF	TGTGCCAGCAGTACCGGGACTAGCGGGAGATTTCACGAGCAGTACTTC
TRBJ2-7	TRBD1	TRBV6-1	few	CASYRTGAYEQYF	TGTGCCAGCTATCGGACAGGGGCGTACGAGCAGTACTTC
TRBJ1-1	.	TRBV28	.	CASSLVRMNTEAFF	TGTGCCAGCAGTTTAGTGAGGATGAACACTGAAGCTTTCTTT
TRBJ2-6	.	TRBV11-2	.	CASSLEIFRATGANVLTF	TGTGCCAGCAGCTTAGAGATTTTTAGGGCAACCGGGGCCAACGTCCTGACTTTC
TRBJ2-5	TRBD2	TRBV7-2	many	CASSPGTSGRFLSQETQYF	TGTGCCAGCAGCCCCGGGACTAGCGGGAGATTTTTAAGTCAAGAGACCCAGTACTTC
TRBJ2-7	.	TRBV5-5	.	CASSLQVKRGYEQYF	TGTGCCAGCAGCCTACAGGTCAAAAGAGGATACGAGCAGTACTTC
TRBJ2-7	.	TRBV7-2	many	CASSLGVAGREQYF	TGTGCCAGCAGCTTAGGTGTGGCGGGACGGGAGCAGTACTTC
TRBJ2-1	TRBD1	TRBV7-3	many	CASSQSGTGVAEQFF	TGTGCCAGCAGCCAGTCCGGGACAGGGGTTGCTGAGCAGTTCTTC
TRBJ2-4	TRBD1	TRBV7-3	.	CASSISPGQGAKNIQYF	TGTGCCAGCAGCATATCCCCGGGACAGGGTGCCAAAAACATTCAGTACTTC
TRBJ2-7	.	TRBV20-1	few	CSAPRTSDNLGEQYF	TGCAGTGCCCCCCGGACCAGCGACAATTTAGGCGAGCAGTACTTC
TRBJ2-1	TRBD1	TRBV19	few	CASSMGQGASNEQFF	TGTGCCAGTAGTATGGGACAGGGGGCCTCAAATGAGCAGTTCTTC
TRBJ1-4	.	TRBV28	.	CASRLGRGQNEKLFF	TGTGCCAGCCGTTTAGGCAGGGGACAAAATGAAAAACTGTTTTTT
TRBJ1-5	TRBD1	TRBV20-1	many	CSARDRTGSQPQHF	TGCAGTGCTAGAGATCGGACAGGGAGTCAGCCCCAGCATTTT
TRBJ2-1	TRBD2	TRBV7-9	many	CASSSPGGRVGYEQFF	TGTGCCAGCAGCTCACCGGGCGGGAGGGTCGGGTATGAGCAGTTCTTC
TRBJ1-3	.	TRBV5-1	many	CASSLGSGNTIYF	TGCGCCAGCAGCTTGGGCTCTGGAAACACCATATATTTT
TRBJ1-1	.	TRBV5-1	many	CASSSDSLNTEAFF	TGCGCCAGCAGCTCGGACAGCCTAAACACTGAAGCTTTCTTT
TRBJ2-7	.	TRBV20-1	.	CSASLYNEQYF	TGCAGTGCTAGTTTATACAATGAGCAGTACTTC
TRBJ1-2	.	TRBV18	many	CASSPPSRVGGYTF	TGTGCCAGCTCACCACCGTCCAGGGTTGGTGGCTACACCTTC
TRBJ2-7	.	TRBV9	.	CASSVTSSYEQYF	TGTGCCAGCAGCGTAACCAGTTCCTACGAGCAGTACTTC
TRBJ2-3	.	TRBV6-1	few	CASNRATDTQYF	TGTGCCAGCAACAGAGCCACAGATACGCAGTATTTT
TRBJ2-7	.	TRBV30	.	CAWSGREQYF	TGTGCCTGGAGTGGTAGGGAGCAGTACTTC
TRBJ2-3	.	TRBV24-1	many	CATSDARDVSSDTQYF	TGTGCCACCAGTGATGCCCGGGACGTCTCGTCCGATACGCAGTATTTT
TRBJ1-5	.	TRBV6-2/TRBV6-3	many	CASSPGTVYSNQPQHF	TGTGCCAGCAGTCCCGGGACGGTGTATAGCAATCAGCCCCAGCATTTT
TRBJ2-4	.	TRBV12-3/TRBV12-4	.	CASSRDLAKNIQYF	TGTGCCAGCAGCCGCGACCTAGCCAAAAACATTCAGTACTTC
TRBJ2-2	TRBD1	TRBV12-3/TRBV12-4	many	CASSRDRGAAPNTGELFF	TGTGCCAGCAGCCGGGACAGGGGGGCCGCCCCGAACACCGGGGAGCTGTTTTTT
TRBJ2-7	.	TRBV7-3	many	CASSSGPGSYEQYF	TGTGCCAGCAGCTCGGGACCCGGTTCCTACGAGCAGTACTTC
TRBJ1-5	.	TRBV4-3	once	CASSQEPRGHQPQHF	TGCGCCAGCAGCCAAGAGCCGCGGGGGCATCAGCCCCAGCATTTT
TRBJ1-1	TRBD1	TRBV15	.	CATSSTGGAGTEAFF	TGTGCCACCAGCAGTACAGGGGGCGCGGGCACTGAAGCTTTCTTT
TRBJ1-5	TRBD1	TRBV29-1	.	CSVSQGVDQPQHF	TGCAGCGTTTCGCAGGGGGTGGACCAGCCCCAGCATTTT
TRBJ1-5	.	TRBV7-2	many	CASSSHIGGGDQPQHF	TGTGCCAGCAGCTCTCACATAGGAGGGGGAGATCAGCCCCAGCATTTT
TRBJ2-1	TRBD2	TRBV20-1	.	CSAKQRESSFEQFF	TGCAGTGCCAAGCAGCGGGAGAGCAGCTTCGAGCAGTTCTTC
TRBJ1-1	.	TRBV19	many	CASTYPLSMNTEAFF	TGTGCCAGTACTTACCCACTGAGCATGAACACTGAAGCTTTCTTT
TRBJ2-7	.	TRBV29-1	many	CSVDSSGASYEQYF	TGCAGCGTTGATTCGTCAGGGGCCTCCTACGAGCAGTACTTC
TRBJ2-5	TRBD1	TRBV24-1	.	CATTGTGETQYF	TGTGCCACCACCGGGACAGGGGAGACCCAGTACTTC
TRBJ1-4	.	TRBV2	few	CASRRHQGWSEKLFF	TGTGCCAGCAGGCGACATCAGGGTTGGAGTGAAAAACTGTTTTTT
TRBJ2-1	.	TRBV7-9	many	CASSLGGPSNEQFF	TGTGCCAGCAGCTTAGGCGGGCCGAGTAATGAGCAGTTCTTC
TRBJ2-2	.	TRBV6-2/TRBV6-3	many	CASSYRGAHTGELFF	TGTGCCAGCAGTTACAGAGGGGCCCACACCGGGGAGCTGTTTTTT
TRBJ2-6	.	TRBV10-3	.	CAISDQTVSGANVLTF	TGTGCCATCAGTGACCAAACAGTCTCTGGGGCCAACGTCCTGACTTTC
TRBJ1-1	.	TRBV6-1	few	CTSKEEDTGAFF	TGTACCAGCAAGGAGGAAGACACTGGAGCTTTCTTT
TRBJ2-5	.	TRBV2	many	CASSVTGPRETQYF	TGTGCCAGCAGCGTCACCGGACCCCGGGAGACCCAGTACTTC
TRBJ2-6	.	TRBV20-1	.	CSARAQGSGANVLTF	TGCAGTGCTAGAGCCCAGGGGTCCGGGGCCAACGTCCTGACTTTC